The 20 T cell receptor beta chains below come from one sample, sequenced in a study of T cell changes during pregnancy in multiple sclerosis. Measured with immunoSEQ multiplex PCR; TCRdb has only the in-frame clones, and not every one. The sample contains about 75,000 clones, roughly nine tenths of which appear only once. Sequenced material: peripheral blood, taken in the first trimester of pregnancy. The receptors come from a female donor in good health, enrolled as a control in a pregnancy study.

The chain links TRBV11-2 to TRBJ2-5; TRBD1 is a possible D gene (6 bases). Trimming shortened V by 6 bases and J by 5 bases, and 13 bases separated the two germline ends. The CDR3 sequence is 13 residues long. Germline V gives CDR1 SGHAT, CDR2 FQNNGV. CDR3 amino acids: CASRSGVGETQYF. The CDR3 bases are TGTGCCAGCAGATCAGGGGTTGGGGAGACCCAGTACTTC.

V gene TRBV9 combines with J gene TRBJ1-2; D is unresolved. This CDR3 is 12 amino acids long. Germline CDR1 and CDR2: SGDLS and YYNGEE. Trimming removed 3 bases from V and 5 bases from J, with 8 bases in between. CDR3 amino acids: CASSGTVYGYTF. As DNA, the CDR3 is TGTGCCAGCAGCGGGACTGTTTATGGCTACACCTTC.

The V call is TRBV7-2, the J call TRBJ1-1; a possible D gene is TRBD1 (5 bases). CDR1 SGHTA and CDR2 FQGNSA come from the germline V gene. This CDR3 comprises 14 residues. V gave up 4 bases and J gave up 1 base, with 10 bases separating them. The chain's CDR3 is CASSYPTENTEAFF. DNA of the CDR3: TGTGCCAGCAGCTATCCGACAGAGAACACTGAAGCTTTCTTT.

This clone appeared once. V is TRBV28 and J is TRBJ1-1; 9 nucleotides align to TRBD1. The junction had 2 bases not matched to a gene; V was cut back by 3 bases and J by 0 bases. The CDR3 covers 15 residues. In germline, CDR1 is MDHEN, CDR2 SYDVKM. The CDR3 DNA reads TGTGCCAGCAGTTTCGGGGACAGGGTGAACACTGAAGCTTTCTTT. Protein product: CASSFGDRVNTEAFF.

J is TRBJ2-7 and V is TRBV27; D remains ambiguous. V was shortened by 3 bases and J by 0 bases, with 9 bases between the two germline ends. This CDR3 is 14 amino acids long. Germline CDR1 MNHEY, CDR2 SMNVEV (reference sequence). DNA of the CDR3: TGTGCCAGCAGTTTCCGGCAGGACTCCTACGAGCAGTACTTC. Protein sequence: CASSFRQDSYEQYF.

The chain couples TRBV7-9 to TRBJ1-5; no reliable D call. Trimming removed 2 bases at V and 3 bases at J, with 5 bases between. The CDR3 consists of 13 residues. Germline lookup yields CDR1 SEHNR and CDR2 FQNEAQ (reference sequence). The CDR3, as DNA: TGTGCCAGCAGCTTAAGCTCCAATCAGCCCCAGCATTTT. Translated: CASSLSSNQPQHF.

The chain uses TRBV6-1 and TRBJ1-4; 7 nucleotides line up with TRBD1. CDR1 and CDR2 (germline): MNHNS, SASEGT. The CDR3 contains 14 residues. The V gene end was trimmed by 7 bases and the J gene end by 1 base; junction bases not matched to a gene: 3. The CDR3 DNA is TGTGCCAGCACTCAGGGGGGAACTAATGAAAAACTGTTTTTT. Its translation is CASTQGGTNEKLFF.

The chain combines TRBV9 with TRBJ2-3, with 9 bases identical to TRBD1. Trimming at V came to 4 bases and at J to 1 base, leaving 7 bases not matched to a gene. Germline values: CDR1 SGDLS, CDR2 YYNGEE. This CDR3 spans 16 amino acids. The CDR3 DNA reads as TGTGCCAGCAGCCCCCGGGACAGGGTTGGCACAGATACGCAGTATTTT. This gives the protein CASSPRDRVGTDTQYF.

The V and J genes are TRBV7-2 and TRBJ2-2; unclear D gene. V gave up 5 bases and J gave up 4 bases, with 14 bases separating them. CDR1 and CDR2 from the germline V gene are SGHTA and FQGNSA. CDR3 size: 15 residues. This chain's CDR3 is CASSPSSWPTGELFF. The CDR3 DNA reads TGTGCCAGCAGCCCTAGTAGTTGGCCCACCGGGGAGCTGTTTTTT.

In this sample, this clone turned up once. The genes are TRBV7-2 and TRBJ2-7; 8 nucleotides line up with TRBD1. The CDR3 has 14 amino acids. V trimming: 1 base; J trimming: 1 base; junction bases outside the gene matches: 0. Looked up from germline, CDR1 is SGHTA and CDR2 is FQGNSA. Here the CDR3 DNA reads TGTGCCAGCAGCTTAGACAGGGGGTCCTACGAGCAGTACTTC. Translating it yields CASSLDRGSYEQYF.

CDR3 coding DNA: TGTGCCACCAGCAGGGGGGCCCAAAATTCACCCCTCCACTTT. Protein sequence: CATSRGAQNSPLHF. The chain couples TRBV15 to TRBJ1-6; D might be TRBD1 (6 bases). Trimming cost V 3 bases and J 7 bases, with 10 bases left between them. Germline V lookup: CDR1 LNHNV, CDR2 YYDKDF (reference sequence). This CDR3 has 14 residues.

This clone was seen a single time. This rearrangement joins TRBV14 to TRBJ1-1; tentatively, D is TRBD1 (5 bases). Germline CDR1 SGHDN, CDR2 FVKESK. V dropped 0 bases and J dropped 5 bases, with 13 bases sitting between them. The CDR3 is 15 residues long. Written as DNA, the CDR3 is TGTGCCAGCAGCCAAGAGTTGGGGGGTTGGACTGAAGCTTTCTTT. Protein sequence: CASSQELGGWTEAFF.

The chain combines TRBV6-4 with TRBJ2-2; D remains ambiguous. CDR1 and CDR2 (germline): MRHNA, SNTAGT. The V end was cut by 3 bases, the J end by 0 bases, with 8 bases between. The CDR3 loop spans 15 amino acids. The CDR3 reads CASSDGPANTGELFF. The CDR3 DNA sequence: TGTGCCAGCAGTGATGGTCCGGCGAACACCGGGGAGCTGTTTTTT.

The gene calls are TRBV6-5 and TRBJ2-7; D is possibly TRBD2 (6 bases). Trimming removed 0 bases from V and 6 bases from J, with 12 bases in between. CDR1 and CDR2 (germline): MNHEY, SVGAGI. The CDR3 sequence is 14 residues long. CDR3 DNA sequence: TGTGCCAGCAGTTACTCGAGGAAGGGAGGCGAGCAGTACTTC. This encodes CASSYSRKGGEQYF.

This chain links TRBV19 with TRBJ1-1; unclear D gene. Trimming took off 1 base at V and 5 bases at J, with 8 bases between the two ends. The CDR3 has 13 amino acids. Per germline, CDR1 LNHDA and CDR2 SQIVND (reference sequence). The CDR3 reads CASSIVAETEAFF. CDR3 DNA sequence: TGTGCCAGTAGTATAGTGGCGGAAACTGAAGCTTTCTTT. Full variable domain (rest looked up from reference TRBV19 and TRBJ1-1): DGGITQSPKYLFRKEGQNVTLSCEQNLNHDAMYWYRQDPGQGLRLIYYSQIVNDFQKGDIAEGYSVSREKKESFPLTVTSAQKNPTAFYLCASSIVAETEAFFGQGTRLTVV.

This clone came up once. J is TRBJ2-3 and V is TRBV2; tentatively, D is TRBD2 (5 bases). Trimming removed 4 bases from V and 4 bases from J, with 12 bases in between. Germline loops: CDR1 SNHLY, CDR2 FYNNEI. The CDR3 is 14 amino acids. The CDR3 sequence: CASSARDYPDTQYF. CDR3 sequence (DNA): TGTGCCAGCAGTGCCAGAGACTATCCAGATACGCAGTATTTT.

This rearrangement joins TRBV11-1 to TRBJ1-6; 9 bases align to TRBD1. The germline CDR1 and CDR2 sequences are SGHAT and FQDESV (reference sequence). The CDR3 sequence is 16 residues long. The V and J ends lost 3 bases and 7 bases, in that order; junction bases with no gene match: 7. CDR3 amino acids: CASSFPGQGLNSPLHF. In DNA, the CDR3 is TGTGCCAGCAGCTTTCCAGGACAGGGGCTAAATTCACCCCTCCACTTT.

Points on this clone: The sample holds other DNA sequences that translate to the same CDR3. The chain has TRBV30 and TRBJ2-7; 7 positions match TRBD1. Germline lookup yields CDR1 GTSNPN and CDR2 SVGIG (reference sequence). This CDR3 is 14 amino acids long. With V trimmed by 3 bases and J by 1 base, 6 bases remained unmatched. The CDR3 DNA sequence: TGTGCCTGGAGCCCCGACAGGGTTTCCTACGAGCAGTACTTC. This translates into CAWSPDRVSYEQYF.

V and J are TRBV6-5 and TRBJ2-7; 8 positions agree with TRBD1. CDR1 MNHEY and CDR2 SVGAGI come from the germline V gene. The CDR3 has 14 amino acids. V lost 6 bases to trimming and J lost 3 bases; unmatched junction nucleotides: 7. CDR3 sequence reads: CASSRDRFGYEQYF. In DNA form, the CDR3 reads TGTGCCAGCAGCCGGGACAGGTTTGGCTACGAGCAGTACTTC.

The chain links TRBV19 to TRBJ1-5, with a possible D match to TRBD1 (5 bases). V dropped 5 bases and J dropped 10 bases, with 15 bases sitting between them. The germline gives CDR1 LNHDA, CDR2 SQIVND (reference sequence). The CDR3 extends over 13 amino acids. This chain's CDR3 is CASSETVERPQHF. In nucleotides, the CDR3 is TGTGCCAGTAGTGAGACAGTAGAGCGACCCCAGCATTTT.